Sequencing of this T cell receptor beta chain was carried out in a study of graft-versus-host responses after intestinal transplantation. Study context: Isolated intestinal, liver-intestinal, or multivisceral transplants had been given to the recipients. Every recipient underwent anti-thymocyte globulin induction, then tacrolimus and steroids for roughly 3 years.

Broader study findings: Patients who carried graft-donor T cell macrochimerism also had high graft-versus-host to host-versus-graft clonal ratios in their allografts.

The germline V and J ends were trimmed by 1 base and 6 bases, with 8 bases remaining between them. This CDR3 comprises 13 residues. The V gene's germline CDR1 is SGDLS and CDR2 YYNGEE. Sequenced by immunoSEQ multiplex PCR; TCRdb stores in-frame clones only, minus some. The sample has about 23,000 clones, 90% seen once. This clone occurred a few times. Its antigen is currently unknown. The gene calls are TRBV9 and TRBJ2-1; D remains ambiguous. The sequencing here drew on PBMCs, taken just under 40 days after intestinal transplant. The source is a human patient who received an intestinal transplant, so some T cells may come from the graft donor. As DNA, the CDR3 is TGTGCCAGCAGCGTATCCGTCGGCAATGAGCAGTTCTTC. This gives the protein CASSVSVGNEQFF.